This T cell receptor (beta chain) is drawn from a study of T cell repertoires in ileal Crohn's disease. Study in general: Patients had a median approximately 7.8-year disease duration, and about 36% were active smokers.

Some clones are missing from TCRdb's copy, which holds only in-frame ones; the method was immunoSEQ multiplex PCR. Of approximately 27,000 clones in the sample, roughly 78% are singletons; the top ten hold 15% to 20%. Germline V gene lookup returns CDR1 SGHRS and CDR2 YFSETQ. This CDR3 is 14 amino acids long. The chain carries TRBV5-1 and TRBJ2-5; possible D gene TRBD1, 6 bases. The J call is uncertain, as TRBJ2-7 better fits the DNA end. This TCR was sampled from an adult with Crohn's disease. Sequencing was done on a sample of ileal tissue. The CDR3 DNA reads as TGCGCCAGCAGAGTCTGGACAGCTTCCTACGAGCAGTACTTC. This translates into CASRVWTASYEQYF.